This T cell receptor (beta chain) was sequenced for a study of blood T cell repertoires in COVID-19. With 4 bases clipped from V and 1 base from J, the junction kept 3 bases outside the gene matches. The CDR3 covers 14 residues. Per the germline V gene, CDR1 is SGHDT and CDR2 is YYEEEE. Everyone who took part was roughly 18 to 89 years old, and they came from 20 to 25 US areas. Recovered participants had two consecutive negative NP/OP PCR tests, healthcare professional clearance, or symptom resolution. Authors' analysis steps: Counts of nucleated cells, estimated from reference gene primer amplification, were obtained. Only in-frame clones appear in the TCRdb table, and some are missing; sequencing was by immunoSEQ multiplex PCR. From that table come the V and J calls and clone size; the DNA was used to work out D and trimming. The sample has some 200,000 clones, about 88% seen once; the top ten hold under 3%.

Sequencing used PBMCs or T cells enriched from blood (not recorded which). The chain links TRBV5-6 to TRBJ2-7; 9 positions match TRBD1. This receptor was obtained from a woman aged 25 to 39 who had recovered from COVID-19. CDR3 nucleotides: TGTGCCAGCAGCGCCGGGACAGGGTCCTACGAGCAGTACTTC. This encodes CASSAGTGSYEQYF.